The next 30 T cell receptor beta chains were all read from a single sample in a study of PD-1 blockade in classical Hodgkin lymphoma (dated by TCRdb to 2020 to 2021). Explained via the paper, the time point label denotes: cycle 4 day 1 (C4D1), after 6 weeks of nivolumab. All trial patients had relapsed after autologous stem cell transplantation, with cohorts A, B and C differing in prior brentuximab vedotin exposure. Receptor amplification or capture employed the immunoSEQ multiplex PCR assay. Not all clones reach the TCRdb copy of this immuneACCESS table, which keeps in-frame sequences only. Checked studies attribute under half of the gap to unresolved V genes and leave the rest unexplained. The sample table contains about 41,000 clones; only one count was recorded for 65% to 70% of them. The top ten hold approximately 2.5% of the sample. The input for sequencing was peripheral blood mononuclear cells (PBMCs), taken before the fourth cycle of nivolumab. The source is a human donor with classical Hodgkin lymphoma.

The J gene is TRBJ2-2, the V gene TRBV30; possible D gene TRBD2, 6 bases. V dropped 8 bases and J dropped 4 bases, with 11 bases sitting between them. The CDR3 runs 12 residues. Germline V gives CDR1 GTSNPN, CDR2 SVGIG (reference sequence). Here the CDR3 reads CALTRFTGELFF. Written as DNA, the CDR3 is TGTGCCCTGACTAGGTTCACCGGGGAGCTGTTTTTT. The entire variable domain, with the rest obtained from reference TRBV30 and TRBJ2-2, is as follows: SQTIHQWPATLVQPVGSPLSLECTVEGTSNPNLYWYRQAAGRGLQLLFYSVGIGQISSEVPQNLSASRPQDRQFILSSKKLLLSDSGFYLCALTRFTGELFFGEGSRLTVL.

The chain has TRBV10-3 and TRBJ1-1, with a possible D match to TRBD1 (5 bases). CDR1 ENHRY and CDR2 SYGVKD come from the germline V gene. The length of the CDR3 is 13 residues. Trimming took off 6 bases at V and 1 base at J, with 9 bases between the two ends. CDR3 loop: CAIRGQGNTEAFF. CDR3 DNA sequence: TGTGCCATCAGGGGGCAGGGGAACACTGAAGCTTTCTTT.

This clone was detected a few times. The chain carries TRBV10-2 and TRBJ1-2, with 7 bases that match TRBD1. CDR3 length: 12 residues. V was clipped by 5 bases and J by 8 bases; unmatched bases: 5. The V gene's germline CDR1 is WSHSY and CDR2 SAAADI. The CDR3 protein is CASSYGTAGYTF. The CDR3 coding sequence is TGCGCCAGCAGTTACGGGACAGCAGGCTACACCTTC.

In its sample, this clone was seen once. This chain uses TRBV5-8 with TRBJ1-1; D is unresolved. The V and J ends lost 5 bases and 1 base respectively, with 9 bases between them. The V gene's germline CDR1 is SGHTS and CDR2 YDEGEE. This CDR3 has 13 amino acids. The CDR3 region has the DNA TGTGCCAGCAGAGGCAGCTCGAACACTGAAGCTTTCTTT. Its protein product is CASRGSSNTEAFF.

The chain links TRBV2 to TRBJ2-3; 14 bases match TRBD2. Losses at the gene ends were 5 bases for V and 1 base for J; bases not matched to a gene: 2. CDR1 and CDR2 from the germline V gene are SNHLY and FYNNEI. This CDR3 contains 16 residues. This chain's CDR3 is CASSWGLAGGTDTQYF. CDR3 sequence (DNA): TGTGCCAGCAGTTGGGGACTAGCGGGGGGCACAGATACGCAGTATTTT.

The CDR3 bases are TGTGCCAGCAGCCCCCCGGATATCCGGTCTGAAGCTTTCTTT. Encoded protein: CASSPPDIRSEAFF. The chain combines TRBV5-8 with TRBJ1-1, with D hard to call. The CDR3 is 14 amino acids. V lost 4 bases and J 6 bases, leaving 16 bases between the germline ends. Germline loops: CDR1 SGHTS, CDR2 YDEGEE.

This rearrangement joins TRBV6-1 to TRBJ1-1; no reliable D call. Germline CDR1 is MNHNS and CDR2 is SASEGT. Trimming shortened V by 3 bases and J by 4 bases, and 6 bases separated the two germline ends. CDR3 length: 12 amino acids. CDR3 residues: CASSDEGTEAFF. The DNA of the CDR3 is TGTGCCAGCAGTGACGAGGGCACTGAAGCTTTCTTT.

This chain uses TRBV5-8 with TRBJ1-4; D is undetermined. The germline V gene encodes CDR1 SGHTS and CDR2 YDEGEE. The CDR3 is made up of 15 amino acids. V shed 0 bases and J shed 3 bases, with 9 bases lying between them. Written as DNA, the CDR3 is TGTGCCAGCAGCTTGGTGGGGTATCCTAATGAAAAACTGTTTTTT. Its translation: CASSLVGYPNEKLFF.

This clone has more than one count but fewer than ten. The rearrangement uses TRBV7-6 and TRBJ2-1; D possibly matches TRBD1 or TRBD2 (5 bases each). Trimming took 3 bases from V and 10 from J, leaving 13 bases between them. From germline, CDR1 is SGHVS and CDR2 FNYEAQ. This CDR3 has 13 amino acids. CDR3 region: CASSFAGAREQFF. In DNA, the CDR3 is TGTGCCAGCAGCTTCGCCGGGGCGAGGGAGCAGTTCTTC.

The chain has TRBV2 and TRBJ1-2; 7 nucleotides agree with TRBD1. The CDR3 consists of 16 residues. Unmatched junction bases numbered 8, after V lost 4 bases and J lost 0 bases. The germline V gene encodes CDR1 SNHLY and CDR2 FYNNEI. CDR3 region: CASSGGWDRANYGYTF. The CDR3 DNA reads TGTGCCAGCAGTGGGGGGTGGGACAGAGCTAACTATGGCTACACCTTC.

This chain connects TRBV10-3 to TRBJ1-1; possibly TRBD1 for D (5 bases). The V gene lost 6 bases and the J gene lost 1 base, with 12 bases spanning the gap. The germline gives CDR1 ENHRY, CDR2 SYGVKD. This CDR3 region has 14 residues. The CDR3 region has the DNA TGTGCCATCAGCTACCTTGGGGGGAACACTGAAGCTTTCTTT. Amino acid sequence: CAISYLGGNTEAFF.

The sample holds a few counts of this clone. V and J are TRBV28 and TRBJ2-7; weak D call: TRBD1 (6 bases). Germline V gene sequence: CDR1 MDHEN, CDR2 SYDVKM. V lost 6 bases and J lost 3, with 12 bases in between. The CDR3 length is 13 residues. The DNA of the CDR3 is TGTGCCAGCAGCACCCCAGGGGTCTACGAGCAGTACTTC. Translating gives CASSTPGVYEQYF.

In DNA form, the CDR3 reads TGTGCCAGTAGTATCTCCGGGACAGGGATGACCTACGAGCAGTACTTC. Its protein is CASSISGTGMTYEQYF. V is TRBV19 and J is TRBJ2-7; TRBD1 agrees at 9 bases. The CDR3 contains 16 residues. Germline V gene sequence: CDR1 LNHDA, CDR2 SQIVND (reference sequence). Trimming removed 3 bases from V and 2 bases from J; junction bases left unmatched: 8.

Within the sample, this clone is medium-sized (0.01 to 0.1%). The rearrangement uses TRBV11-2 and TRBJ2-7, with D hard to call. The CDR3 length is 11 residues. CDR1 and CDR2 (germline): SGHAT, FQNNGV. With 10 bases removed from V and 2 bases from J, the gap between germline ends came to 9 bases. The CDR3 here is CATRSAYEQYF. In DNA form, the CDR3 reads TGTGCCACCAGATCGGCCTACGAGCAGTACTTC.

The V and J genes are TRBV11-2 and TRBJ2-1; 8 positions agree with TRBD1. The CDR3 sequence is 15 residues long. Germline assignment: CDR1 SGHAT and CDR2 FQNNGV. V lost 4 bases to trimming and J lost 7 bases; unmatched junction nucleotides: 9. Here the CDR3 DNA reads TGTGCCAGCAGCTCGCGGACAGGGTATGTAAATGAGCAGTTCTTC. This gives the protein CASSSRTGYVNEQFF.

This clone appeared a few times. The chain recombines TRBV21-1 with TRBJ1-5. TRBV21-1 is described as a pseudogene. CDR3 length equals 18 residues. In nucleotides, the CDR3 is TGTGCCACCAGCCCCTTGAGGGGCAAGAAAGCCTCCAATCAGCCCCAGCATTTT. Protein: CATSPLRGKKASNQPQHF.

The genes are TRBV5-8 and TRBJ2-5; no clear D. There are 17 residues in the CDR3. CDR1 and CDR2 from the germline V gene are SGHTS and YDEGEE. Trimming removed 0 bases at V and 4 bases at J, with 19 bases between. The CDR3 nucleotides read TGTGCCAGCAGCTTGGAGGATCCCACGGTGGGATTAGAGACCCAGTACTTC. This sequence encodes CASSLEDPTVGLETQYF.

This chain joins TRBV5-1 and TRBJ1-6, with 9 bases identical to TRBD1. Germline-derived CDR1 and CDR2 are SGHRS and YFSETQ. Unmatched junction bases numbered 7, after V lost 7 bases and J lost 8 bases. CDR3 length: 14 residues. This CDR3 is CASGTGFSDSPLHF. In nucleotides, the CDR3 is TGCGCCAGCGGGACAGGGTTCTCGGATTCACCCCTCCACTTT.

The chain recombines TRBV27 with TRBJ1-2, with 7 bases aligning to TRBD1. CDR3 length: 16 residues. Germline CDR1 reads MNHEY; CDR2 reads SMNVEV (reference sequence). V lost 4 bases and J lost 8; bases outside the gene matches: 16. CDR3 DNA sequence: TGTGCCAGCAGTTCCGCAATCTTGACAGGGAAGGAAGGCTACACCTTC. Protein: CASSSAILTGKEGYTF.

The chain recombines TRBV2 with TRBJ1-5; D uncertain. Germline CDR1 SNHLY, CDR2 FYNNEI. This CDR3 is built from 15 residues. Trimming cost V 2 bases and J 0 bases, with 8 bases left between them. The CDR3 protein is CASSESELSNQPQHF. In DNA, the CDR3 is TGTGCCAGCAGTGAATCGGAACTTAGCAATCAGCCCCAGCATTTT.

The rearrangement links TRBV27 to TRBJ2-2; a possible D gene is TRBD1 (5 bases). The germline V gene encodes CDR1 MNHEY and CDR2 SMNVEV (reference sequence). The CDR3 consists of 14 residues. The V end lost 5 bases, the J end lost 7 bases, and 14 bases lay between the germline ends. CDR3 amino acids: CASSGHTQVGELFF. The CDR3 DNA is TGTGCCAGCAGTGGCCACACACAGGTCGGGGAGCTGTTTTTT.

Regarding this clone: In the same sample, other DNA sequences code for this CDR3. The chain recombines TRBV5-1 with TRBJ1-1; unclear D gene. V was clipped by 3 bases and J by 0 bases, with 12 bases between them. The CDR3 runs 15 residues. CDR1 is SGHRS, CDR2 YFSETQ, per germline. The CDR3 DNA sequence: TGCGCCAGCAGCTCGCTTACTTCGGTGAACACTGAAGCTTTCTTT. Translated, it gives CASSSLTSVNTEAFF.

The CDR3 sequence: CASSLGLDGAGIDTQYF. CDR3 nucleotides: TGTGCCAGCAGCTTGGGTTTGGACGGGGCAGGGATAGATACGCAGTATTTT. The chain employs TRBV4-2 and TRBJ2-3; D might be TRBD1 or TRBD2, each matching 5 bases. The germline V gene encodes CDR1 LGHNA and CDR2 YNFKEQ. V was shortened by 5 bases and J by 5 bases, with 23 bases between the two germline ends. The CDR3 is 17 residues long.

J is TRBJ2-3 and V is TRBV9; 9 nucleotides line up with TRBD2. The V gene's germline CDR1 is SGDLS and CDR2 YYNGEE. The V segment lost 5 bases and the J segment 5 bases; nucleotides outside the gene matches: 6. This CDR3 region has 14 residues. The CDR3 DNA reads TGTGCCAGCAGTAGCGGGGGAGTAATAGATACGCAGTATTTT. It codes for CASSSGGVIDTQYF.

The chain carries TRBV7-8 and TRBJ2-5; perhaps TRBD2 as D (7 bases). Trimming stripped 5 bases from V and 3 bases from J, with 16 bases between. The CDR3 consists of 15 residues. Germline values: CDR1 SGHVS, CDR2 FQNEAQ. As DNA, the CDR3 is TGTGCCAGCAGCCCGCGGGCGGGGGCGGAAGAGACCCAGTACTTC. Protein: CASSPRAGAEETQYF.

In this sample, this clone is large (0.1 to 1%). The same CDR3 is also encoded by other DNA sequences in this sample. The chain has TRBV2 and TRBJ2-7, with 8 bases lining up with TRBD1. The CDR3 length is 14 residues. Trimming cost V 6 bases and J 2 bases; bases outside gene matches: 6. CDR1 SNHLY and CDR2 FYNNEI come from the germline V gene. Here the CDR3 DNA reads TGTGCCAGCAGGACGACAGGGGCCCCCTACGAGCAGTACTTC. This translates into CASRTTGAPYEQYF. The whole variable domain, filled in from reference TRBV2 and TRBJ2-7, reads EPEVTQTPSHQVTQMGQEVILRCVPISNHLYFYWYRQILGQKVEFLVSFYNNEISEKSEIFDDQFSVERPDGSNFTLKIRSTKLEDSAMYFCASRTTGAPYEQYFGPGTRLTVT.

The chain recombines TRBV19 with TRBJ2-2, with 8 bases that match TRBD1. The germline V gene has CDR1 LNHDA and CDR2 SQIVND (reference sequence). The CDR3 spans 17 residues. V gave up 4 bases and J gave up 1 base; unmatched junction bases: 8. The CDR3, as DNA: TGTGCCAGTAGTAGTGGAGGGGGGACAGGGAACACCGGGGAGCTGTTTTTT. Amino acid sequence: CASSSGGGTGNTGELFF.

The chain carries TRBV5-6 and TRBJ1-5; the D gene is possibly TRBD1 (5 bases). Germline CDR1 reads SGHDT; CDR2 reads YYEEEE. Trimming left V 4 bases short and J 2 bases short, with 10 bases between. The CDR3 consists of 14 residues. The CDR3 reads CASSLGGGNQPQHF. CDR3 DNA: TGTGCCAGCAGCCTCGGGGGGGGCAATCAGCCCCAGCATTTT.

The V call is TRBV6-5, the J call TRBJ2-5; D might be TRBD1 (5 bases). Trimming took 0 bases from V and 1 from J, leaving 12 bases between them. The CDR3 length is 16 residues. The V gene's germline CDR1 is MNHEY and CDR2 SVGAGI. Here the CDR3 DNA reads TGTGCCAGCAGTTACTCAGGGGCCCGTAGCCAAGAGACCCAGTACTTC. Translation gives CASSYSGARSQETQYF.

This clone was found a few times. The rearrangement links TRBV11-2 to TRBJ2-7, with no clear D. The germline V gene encodes CDR1 SGHAT and CDR2 FQNNGV. This CDR3 is built from 14 residues. V lost 5 bases to trimming and J lost 7 bases, with 18 bases between them. The CDR3 here is CASSVAVPTVEQYF. CDR3 nucleotides: TGTGCCAGCAGCGTTGCGGTTCCTACGGTTGAGCAGTACTTC.